This entry features one T cell receptor (beta chain) sequence. TCRdb keeps only in-frame clones here, not all; method: immunoSEQ multiplex PCR. In the table there are roughly 140,000 clones, 75% to 90% of which are singletons. This entry belongs to a study of blood T cell repertoires in COVID-19. The CDR3 spans 14 residues. Per the germline V gene, CDR1 is MNHEY and CDR2 is SVGAGI. Germline trimming cut 2 bases from V and 6 bases from J; bases unmatched to any gene: 4. Sequencing used PBMCs or T cells enriched from blood (not recorded which). The sequence was obtained from a man between 60 and 75 years old who had recovered from COVID-19. The chain has TRBV6-5 and TRBJ2-7; TRBD2 matches 10 bases. The CDR3 coding sequence is TGTGCCAGCAGTTACCCCGGGACTAGCGCCGAGCAGTACTTC. Its protein product is CASSYPGTSAEQYF.